This T cell receptor beta chain was sequenced in a study of blood T cell repertoires in COVID-19. Study details: COVID-19 samples, acute and convalescent, were from the United States, Italy and Spain. T cells, B-cell-depleted T cells, or PBMCs supplied cDNA or gDNA.

A few counts support this clone. Profiled with immunoSEQ multiplex PCR; TCRdb holds only in-frame clones, not every one. The top ten clones hold under 2% of a sample with about 270,000 clones, 86% of them seen once. J lost 2 bases, V lost 5 bases, and 4 bases had no gene match. CDR1 is MNHEY, CDR2 SMNVEV, per germline (reference sequence). The CDR3 is made up of 14 amino acids. The sequenced sample was peripheral blood. The genes are TRBV27 and TRBJ2-3; 7 bases are shared with TRBD2. The TCR comes from a woman aged 55-70 years who had recovered from COVID-19. The DNA for the CDR3 is TGTGCCAGCAGTCCACGGGGGGTCACAGATACGCAGTATTTT. Translation gives CASSPRGVTDTQYF.